This T cell receptor (beta chain) was captured by sequencing in a study of cytotoxic CD8 clonotypes in ibrutinib-treated CLL. Study overall: There were roughly 10 relapsed/refractory patients and about 15 treatment-naive patients, and around 18 were IGHV unmutated. Collecting the response samples happened after a median 12 months of treatment, with a range of 6 to 36. Regarding the study as a whole: Baseline clonality was higher than in age-matched healthy donors and moved in step with circulating CD8+ T-cell counts.

Target depth was 1 in 200,000 to 1 in 1 million T cells, about 10x per clonotype. The table came from immunoSEQ multiplex PCR; TCRdb's copy has only in-frame clones and leaves some out. The sample records approximately 50,000 clones, 50% to 70% being singletons. In its sample, this clone was seen a few times. Its specificity is unknown. The sequencing here drew on PBMCs, taken at disease progression, from a patient treated with ibrutinib. This TCR was sampled from a human donor with chronic lymphocytic leukemia.

In nucleotides, the CDR3 is TGTGCCACCAGCAGAGATCCGGGGATAGGCTACGAGCAGTACTTC. This gives the protein CATSRDPGIGYEQYF. The chain links TRBV15 to TRBJ2-7; D may be TRBD2 (5 bases). This CDR3 has 15 amino acids. V was shortened by 0 bases and J by 3 bases, with 12 bases between the two germline ends. Germline V gene data show CDR1 as LNHNV and CDR2 as YYDKDF (reference sequence).